This TCR beta chain appears in the sequencing data of a study of T cell responses to AZD1222 COVID-19 vaccine. Regarding the study as a whole: There were mostly white British donors and more females than males, and clonal diversity was possibly underestimated.

The CDR3 totals 14 residues. Remarks on this clone: Its antigen is unknown.

Only in-frame clones appear in the TCRdb table, and some are missing; sequencing was by immunoSEQ multiplex PCR. The table has around 84,000 clones, roughly 83% seen once. The chain is built from TRBV21-1 and TRBJ1-2; the table's D call, TRBD1, was not checked against the DNA. TRBV21-1 is designated a pseudogene. The sequences come from peripheral blood, collected on day 0 of AZD1222 vaccination. The source of this sequence is an adult in good health. CDR3 bases: TGTGCCAGCAAACCGGGACAGGGGCACTATGGCTACACCTTC. Translated: CASKPGQGHYGYTF.